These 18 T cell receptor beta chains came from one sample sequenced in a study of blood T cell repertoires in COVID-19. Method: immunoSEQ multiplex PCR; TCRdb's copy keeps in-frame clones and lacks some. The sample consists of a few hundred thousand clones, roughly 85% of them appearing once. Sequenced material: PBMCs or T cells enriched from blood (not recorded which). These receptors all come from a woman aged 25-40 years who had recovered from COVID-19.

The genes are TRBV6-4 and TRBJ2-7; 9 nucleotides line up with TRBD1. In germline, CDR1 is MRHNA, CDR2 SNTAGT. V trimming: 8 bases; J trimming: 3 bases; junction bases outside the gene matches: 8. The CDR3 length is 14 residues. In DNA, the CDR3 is TGTGCCAGCGTTCCGGGACAGGGCAACTACGAGCAGTACTTC. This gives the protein CASVPGQGNYEQYF.

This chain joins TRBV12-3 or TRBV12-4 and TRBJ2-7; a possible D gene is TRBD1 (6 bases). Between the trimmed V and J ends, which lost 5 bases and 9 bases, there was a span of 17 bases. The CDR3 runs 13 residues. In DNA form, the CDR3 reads TGTGCCAGCAGTCTCGGGGCAGGGGCTCCGCAGTACTTC. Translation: CASSLGAGAPQYF.

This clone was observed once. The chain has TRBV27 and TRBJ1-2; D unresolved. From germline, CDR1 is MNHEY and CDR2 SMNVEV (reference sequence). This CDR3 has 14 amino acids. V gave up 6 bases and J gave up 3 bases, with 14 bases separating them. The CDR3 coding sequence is TGTGCCAGCAGGGAACCGGGGAGCTACTATGGCTACACCTTC. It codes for CASREPGSYYGYTF.

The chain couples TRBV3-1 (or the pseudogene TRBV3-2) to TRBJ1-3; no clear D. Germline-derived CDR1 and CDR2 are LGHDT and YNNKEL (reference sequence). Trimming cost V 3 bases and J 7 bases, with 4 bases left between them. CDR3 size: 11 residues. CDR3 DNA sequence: TGTGCCAGCAGCCATATCAACACCATATATTTT. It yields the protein CASSHINTIYF.

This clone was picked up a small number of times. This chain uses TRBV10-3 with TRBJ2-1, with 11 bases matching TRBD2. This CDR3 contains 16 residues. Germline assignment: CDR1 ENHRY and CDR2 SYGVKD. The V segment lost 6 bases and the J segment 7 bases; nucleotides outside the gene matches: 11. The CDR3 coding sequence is TGTGCCATCAGCGAAAAACTAGCGGGGGCCGAGAATGAGCAGTTCTTC. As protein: CAISEKLAGAENEQFF.

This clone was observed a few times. The CDR3 region is CASSLTGNDQPQHF. The CDR3 region has the DNA TGCGCCAGCAGCTTGACGGGAAACGATCAGCCCCAGCATTTT. The chain couples TRBV5-1 to TRBJ1-5; no definite D call. V shed 1 base and J shed 5 bases, with 10 bases lying between them. The length of the CDR3 is 14 residues. Germline V CDR1 and CDR2: SGHRS, YFSETQ. Filled out from reference TRBV5-1 and TRBJ1-5, the complete variable domain reads KAGVTQTPRYLIKTRGQQVTLSCSPISGHRSVSWYQQTPGQGLQFLFEYFSETQRNKGNFPGRFSGRQFSNSRSEMNVSTLELGDSALYLCASSLTGNDQPQHFGDGTRLSIL.

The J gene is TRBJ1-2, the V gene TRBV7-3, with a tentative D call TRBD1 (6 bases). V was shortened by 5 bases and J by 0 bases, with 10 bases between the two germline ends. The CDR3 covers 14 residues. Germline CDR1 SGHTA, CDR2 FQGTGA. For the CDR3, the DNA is TGTGCCAGCAGCCGGGACACCTCTAACTATGGCTACACCTTC. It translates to CASSRDTSNYGYTF.

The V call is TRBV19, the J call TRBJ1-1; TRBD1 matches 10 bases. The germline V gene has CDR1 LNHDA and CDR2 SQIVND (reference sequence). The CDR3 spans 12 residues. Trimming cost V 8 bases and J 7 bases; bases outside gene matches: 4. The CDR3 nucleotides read TGTGCCAGTGGACAGGGGGTAGGTGAAGCTTTCTTT. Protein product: CASGQGVGEAFF. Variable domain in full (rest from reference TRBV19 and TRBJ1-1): DGGITQSPKYLFRKEGQNVTLSCEQNLNHDAMYWYRQDPGQGLRLIYYSQIVNDFQKGDIAEGYSVSREKKESFPLTVTSAQKNPTAFYLCASGQGVGEAFFGQGTRLTVV.

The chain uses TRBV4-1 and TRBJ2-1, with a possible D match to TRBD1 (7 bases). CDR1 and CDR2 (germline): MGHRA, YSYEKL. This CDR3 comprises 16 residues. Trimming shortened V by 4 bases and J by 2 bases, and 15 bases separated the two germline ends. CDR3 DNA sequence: TGCGCCAGCAGCCCTCGACAGGGACTCACCTACAATGAGCAGTTCTTC. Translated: CASSPRQGLTYNEQFF.

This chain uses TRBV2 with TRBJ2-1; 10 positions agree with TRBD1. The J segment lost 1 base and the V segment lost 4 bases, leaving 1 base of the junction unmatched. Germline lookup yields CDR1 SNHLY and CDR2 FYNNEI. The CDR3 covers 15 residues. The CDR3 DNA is TGTGCCAGCAGTGGGGGACAGGGGTCCTACAATGAGCAGTTCTTC. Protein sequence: CASSGGQGSYNEQFF.

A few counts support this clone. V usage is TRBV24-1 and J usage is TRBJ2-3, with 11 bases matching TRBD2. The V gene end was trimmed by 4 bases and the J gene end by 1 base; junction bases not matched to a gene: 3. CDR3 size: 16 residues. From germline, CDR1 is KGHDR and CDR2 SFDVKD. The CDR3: CATSDPTSGGTDTQYF. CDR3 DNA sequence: TGTGCCACCAGTGACCCGACTAGCGGGGGCACAGATACGCAGTATTTT.

CDR3 coding DNA: TGTGCCAGCTCACCTTTGGACACTGGCTCTGGGGCCAACGTCCTGACTTTC. The encoded protein is CASSPLDTGSGANVLTF. This chain joins TRBV18 and TRBJ2-6; D might be TRBD1 (5 bases). The ends were cut back, 3 bases at V and 0 bases at J, with 12 bases in the middle. This CDR3 region has 17 residues. Germline CDR1 is KGHSH and CDR2 is LQKENI. The full variable domain, rest sourced from reference TRBV18 and TRBJ2-6, is NAGVMQNPRHLVRRRGQEARLRCSPMKGHSHVYWYRQLPEEGLKFMVYLQKENIIDESGMPKERFSAEFPKEGPSILRIQQVVRGDSAAYFCASSPLDTGSGANVLTFGAGSRLTVL.

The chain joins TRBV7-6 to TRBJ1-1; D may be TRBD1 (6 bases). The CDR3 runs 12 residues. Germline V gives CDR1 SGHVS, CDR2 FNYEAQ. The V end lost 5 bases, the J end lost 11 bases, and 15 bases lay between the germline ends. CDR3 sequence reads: CASSIPGDEAFF. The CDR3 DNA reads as TGTGCCAGCAGCATCCCAGGGGATGAGGCTTTCTTT.

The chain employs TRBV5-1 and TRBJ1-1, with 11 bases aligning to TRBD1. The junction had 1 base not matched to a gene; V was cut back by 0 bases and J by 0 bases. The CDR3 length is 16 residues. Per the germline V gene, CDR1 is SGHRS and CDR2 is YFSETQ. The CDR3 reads CASSLGTGGLNTEAFF. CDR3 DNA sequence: TGCGCCAGCAGCTTGGGGACAGGGGGCTTGAACACTGAAGCTTTCTTT.

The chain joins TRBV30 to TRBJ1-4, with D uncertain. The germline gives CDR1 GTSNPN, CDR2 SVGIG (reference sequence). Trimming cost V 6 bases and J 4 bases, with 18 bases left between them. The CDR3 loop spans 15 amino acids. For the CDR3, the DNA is TGTGCCTGCCGCCCTCGGGGAGGCCTTAATGAAAAACTGTTTTTT. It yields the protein CACRPRGGLNEKLFF.

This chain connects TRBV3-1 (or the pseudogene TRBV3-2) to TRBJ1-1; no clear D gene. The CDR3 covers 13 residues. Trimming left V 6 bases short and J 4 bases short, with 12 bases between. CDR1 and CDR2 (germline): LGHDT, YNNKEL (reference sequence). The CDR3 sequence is CASSSTRSTEAFF. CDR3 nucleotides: TGTGCCAGCAGTTCTACACGGAGCACTGAAGCTTTCTTT.

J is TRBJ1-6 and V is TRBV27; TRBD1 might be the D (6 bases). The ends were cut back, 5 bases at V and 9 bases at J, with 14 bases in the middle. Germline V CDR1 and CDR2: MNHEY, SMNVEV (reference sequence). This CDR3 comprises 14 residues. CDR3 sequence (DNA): TGTGCCAGCAGTCGCGAGGGGGTTGGTTCACCCCTCCACTTT. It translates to CASSREGVGSPLHF.

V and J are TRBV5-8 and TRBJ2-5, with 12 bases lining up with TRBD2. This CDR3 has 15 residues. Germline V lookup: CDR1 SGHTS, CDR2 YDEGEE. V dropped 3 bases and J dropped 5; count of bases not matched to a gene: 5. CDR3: CASSSIGLAGETQYF. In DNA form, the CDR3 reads TGTGCCAGCAGCTCGATTGGACTAGCGGGGGAGACCCAGTACTTC.